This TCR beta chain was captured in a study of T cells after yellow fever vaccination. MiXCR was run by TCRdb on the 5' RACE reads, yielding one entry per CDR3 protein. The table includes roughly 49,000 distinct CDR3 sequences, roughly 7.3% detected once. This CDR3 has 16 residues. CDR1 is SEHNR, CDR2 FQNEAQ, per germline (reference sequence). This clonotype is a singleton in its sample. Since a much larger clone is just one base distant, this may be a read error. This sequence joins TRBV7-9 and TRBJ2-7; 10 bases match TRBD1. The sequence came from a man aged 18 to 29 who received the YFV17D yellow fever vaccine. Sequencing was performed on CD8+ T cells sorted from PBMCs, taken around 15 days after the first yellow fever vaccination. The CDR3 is CASSDREGTGVYEQHF. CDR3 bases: TGTGCCAGCAGCGACAGGGAAGGGACAGGGGTCTACGAGCAGCACTTC.